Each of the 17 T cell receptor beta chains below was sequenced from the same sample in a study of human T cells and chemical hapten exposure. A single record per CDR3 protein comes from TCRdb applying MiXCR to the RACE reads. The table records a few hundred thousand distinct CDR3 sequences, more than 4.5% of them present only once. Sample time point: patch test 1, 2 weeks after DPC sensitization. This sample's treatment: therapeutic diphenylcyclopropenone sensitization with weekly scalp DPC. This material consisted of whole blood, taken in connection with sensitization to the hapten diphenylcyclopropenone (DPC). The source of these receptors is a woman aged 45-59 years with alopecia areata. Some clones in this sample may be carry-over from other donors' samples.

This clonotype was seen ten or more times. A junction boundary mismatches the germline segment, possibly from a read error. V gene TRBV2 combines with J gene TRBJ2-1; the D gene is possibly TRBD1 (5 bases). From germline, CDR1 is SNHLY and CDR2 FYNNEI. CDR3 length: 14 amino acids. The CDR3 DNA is TGTGCCAGCAGTGAAGCGCTTCTGGGAACAGGTTCCATCTTC. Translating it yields CASSEALLGTGSIF.

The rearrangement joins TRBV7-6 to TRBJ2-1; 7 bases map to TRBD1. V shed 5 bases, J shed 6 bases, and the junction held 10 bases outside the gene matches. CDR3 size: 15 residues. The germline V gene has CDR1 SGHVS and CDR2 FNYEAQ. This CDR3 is CASSPDRASGNEQFF. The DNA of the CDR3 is TGTGCCAGCAGCCCCGACAGGGCGTCGGGCAATGAGCAGTTCTTC.

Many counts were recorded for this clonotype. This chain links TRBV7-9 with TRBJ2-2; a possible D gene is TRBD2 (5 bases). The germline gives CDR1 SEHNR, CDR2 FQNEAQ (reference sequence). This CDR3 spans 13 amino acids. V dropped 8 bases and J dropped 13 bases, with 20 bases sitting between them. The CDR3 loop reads CASETSTGVVLFF. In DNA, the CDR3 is TGTGCCAGCGAAACTAGTACCGGCGTGGTGCTGTTTTTT.

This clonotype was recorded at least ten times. The CDR3: CASSPTGLAGGGTYEQYF. The CDR3 nucleotides read TGTGCCAGCAGCCCCACCGGACTAGCGGGAGGGGGTACCTACGAGCAGTACTTC. The rearrangement uses TRBV7-2 and TRBJ2-7; 15 bases map to TRBD2. The CDR3 extends over 18 amino acids. In germline, CDR1 is SGHTA, CDR2 FQGNSA. V trimming: 5 bases; J trimming: 2 bases; junction bases outside the gene matches: 10.

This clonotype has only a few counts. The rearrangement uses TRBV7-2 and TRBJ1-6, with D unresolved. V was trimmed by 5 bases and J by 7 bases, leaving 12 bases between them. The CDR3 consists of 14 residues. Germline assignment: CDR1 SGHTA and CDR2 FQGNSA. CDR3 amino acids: CASSPGTPNSPLHF. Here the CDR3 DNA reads TGTGCCAGCAGCCCCGGTACCCCCAATTCACCCCTCCACTTT.

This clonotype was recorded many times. The CDR3 loop is CASSFGLHKEYF. Written as DNA, the CDR3 is TGTGCCAGCAGTTTCGGACTCCACAAGGAGTATTTT. The gene calls are TRBV27 and TRBJ2-3; D might be TRBD2 (5 bases). The V end was cut by 3 bases, the J end by 13 bases, with 14 bases between. The CDR3 length is 12 residues. Germline V lookup: CDR1 MNHEY, CDR2 SMNVEV (reference sequence).

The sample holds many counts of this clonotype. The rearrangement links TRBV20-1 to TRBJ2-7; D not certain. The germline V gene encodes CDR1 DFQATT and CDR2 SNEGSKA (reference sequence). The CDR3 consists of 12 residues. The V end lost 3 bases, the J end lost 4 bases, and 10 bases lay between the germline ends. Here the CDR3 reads CSASQAAYEQYF. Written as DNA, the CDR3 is TGCAGTGCTAGTCAGGCAGCTTACGAGCAGTACTTC.

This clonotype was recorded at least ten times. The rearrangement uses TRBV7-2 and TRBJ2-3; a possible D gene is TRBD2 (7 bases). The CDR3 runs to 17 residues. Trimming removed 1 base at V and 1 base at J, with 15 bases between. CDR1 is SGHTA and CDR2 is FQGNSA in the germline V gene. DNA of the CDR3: TGTGCCAGCAGCTTAGTAGGGGGGGCCGGTGGCACAGATACGCAGTATTTT. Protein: CASSLVGGAGGTDTQYF.

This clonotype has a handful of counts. The CDR3 region has the DNA TGTGCCAGCAGCTTTAACAGGGGAGGGGAGCAGTACTTC. This translates into CASSFNRGGEQYF. The chain has TRBV5-6 and TRBJ2-7, with D perhaps given as TRBD1 or TRBD2 (7 bases each). V was clipped by 2 bases and J by 7 bases, with 13 bases between them. The CDR3 is 13 residues long. Germline V gene lookup returns CDR1 SGHDT and CDR2 YYEEEE.

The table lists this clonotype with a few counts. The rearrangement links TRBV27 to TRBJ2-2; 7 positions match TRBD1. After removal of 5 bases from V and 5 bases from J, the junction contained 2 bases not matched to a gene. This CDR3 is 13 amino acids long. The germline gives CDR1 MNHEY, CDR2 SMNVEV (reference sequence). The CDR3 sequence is CASSHRGTGELFF. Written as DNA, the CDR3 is TGTGCCAGCAGTCACAGGGGAACCGGGGAGCTGTTTTTT.

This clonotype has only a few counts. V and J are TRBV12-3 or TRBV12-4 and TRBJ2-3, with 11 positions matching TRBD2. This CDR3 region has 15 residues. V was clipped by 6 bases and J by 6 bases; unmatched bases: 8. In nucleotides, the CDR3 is TGTGCCAGCAGACTAGCGGGGGCTGGGGGGGATACGCAGTATTTT. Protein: CASRLAGAGGDTQYF.

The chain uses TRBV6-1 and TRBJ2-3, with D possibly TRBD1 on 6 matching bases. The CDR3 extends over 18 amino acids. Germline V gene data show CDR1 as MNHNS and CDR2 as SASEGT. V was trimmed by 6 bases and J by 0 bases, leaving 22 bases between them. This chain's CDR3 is CASRPMLRDIFSTDTQYF. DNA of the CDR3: TGTGCCAGCAGACCTATGCTCCGGGACATTTTTAGCACAGATACGCAGTATTTT.

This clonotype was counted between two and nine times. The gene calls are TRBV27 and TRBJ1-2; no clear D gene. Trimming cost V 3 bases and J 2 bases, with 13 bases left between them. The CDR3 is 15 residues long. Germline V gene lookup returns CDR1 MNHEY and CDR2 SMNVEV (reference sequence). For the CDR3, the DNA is TGTGCCAGCAGTTTTATAGCGCAGGAGAACTATGGCTACACCTTC. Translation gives CASSFIAQENYGYTF.

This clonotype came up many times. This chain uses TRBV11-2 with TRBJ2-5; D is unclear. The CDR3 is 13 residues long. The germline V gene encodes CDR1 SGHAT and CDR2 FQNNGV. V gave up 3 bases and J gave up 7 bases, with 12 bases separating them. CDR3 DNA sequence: TGTGCCAGCAGCTTGTCCCCCGCCGCGACCCAGTACTTC. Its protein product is CASSLSPAATQYF.

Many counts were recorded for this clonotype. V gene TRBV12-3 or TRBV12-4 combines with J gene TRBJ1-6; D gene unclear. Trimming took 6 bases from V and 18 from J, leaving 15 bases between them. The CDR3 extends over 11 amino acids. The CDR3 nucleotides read TGTGCCAGCAGCCGCGGCGGGGAGGCCCACTTT. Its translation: CASSRGGEAHF.

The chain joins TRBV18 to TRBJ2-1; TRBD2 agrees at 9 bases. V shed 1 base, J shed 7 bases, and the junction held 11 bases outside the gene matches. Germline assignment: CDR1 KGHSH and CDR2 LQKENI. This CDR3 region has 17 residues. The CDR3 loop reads CASSPRALRGGRNEQFF. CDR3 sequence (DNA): TGTGCCAGCTCACCACGTGCTTTGCGGGGGGGCCGAAATGAGCAGTTCTTC.

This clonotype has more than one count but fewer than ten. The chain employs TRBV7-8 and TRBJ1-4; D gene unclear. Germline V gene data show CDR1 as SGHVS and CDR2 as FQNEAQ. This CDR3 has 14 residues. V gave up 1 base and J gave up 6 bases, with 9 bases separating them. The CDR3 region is CASSLGEDDEKLFF. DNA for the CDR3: TGTGCCAGCAGCTTAGGGGAGGATGATGAAAAACTGTTTTTT.